These 22 T cell receptor beta chains came from one sample sequenced in a study of shared clonotypes between healthy human individuals. The repertoire was sequenced with immunoSEQ multiplex PCR; TCRdb's copy has only in-frame clones and lacks some. The data show some 900,000 clones, with about 80% seen just once and approximately 1.5% held by the top ten. The specimen sequenced was memory CD4+ T cells sorted from blood. Indicated subset: CD45RA-negative fraction. The receptors were gathered from a man aged 18 to 35 in good health.

This chain connects TRBV9 to TRBJ2-2, with 7 bases lining up with TRBD2. V shed 0 bases, J shed 0 bases, and the junction held 2 bases outside the gene matches. Germline lookup yields CDR1 SGDLS and CDR2 YYNGEE. This CDR3 is built from 16 residues. As DNA, the CDR3 is TGTGCCAGCAGCGTAGCTCTAGCGGCGAACACCGGGGAGCTGTTTTTT. It is translated as CASSVALAANTGELFF.

This rearrangement joins TRBV19 to TRBJ1-6, with D possibly being TRBD1 (6 bases). Per germline, CDR1 LNHDA and CDR2 SQIVND (reference sequence). The CDR3 is 16 residues long. V was pared by 4 bases and J by 6 bases, with 16 bases between. The CDR3 sequence: CASSTPPGTFNSPLHF. CDR3 DNA sequence: TGTGCCAGTAGTACCCCCCCCGGGACATTTAATTCACCCCTCCACTTT. The variable domain in full, completed from reference TRBV19 and TRBJ1-6, reads DGGITQSPKYLFRKEGQNVTLSCEQNLNHDAMYWYRQDPGQGLRLIYYSQIVNDFQKGDIAEGYSVSREKKESFPLTVTSAQKNPTAFYLCASSTPPGTFNSPLHFGNGTRLTVT.

V and J are TRBV19 and TRBJ2-3; D may be TRBD2 (5 bases). The germline V and J ends were trimmed by 1 base and 2 bases, with 7 bases remaining between them. The CDR3 length is 14 residues. Per the germline V gene, CDR1 is LNHDA and CDR2 is SQIVND (reference sequence). This CDR3 is CASSIAGVTDTQYF. DNA for the CDR3: TGTGCCAGTAGTATAGCCGGGGTCACAGATACGCAGTATTTT.

This chain uses TRBV6-6 with TRBJ2-3; D call uncertain. CDR1 and CDR2 from the germline V gene are MNHNY and SVGAGI (reference sequence). The CDR3 has 11 residues. The germline V and J ends were trimmed by 7 bases and 1 base, with 3 bases remaining between them. CDR3 protein: CASTRTDTQYF. CDR3 nucleotides: TGTGCCAGCACCCGCACAGATACGCAGTATTTT.

The count of this clone is one. The gene calls are TRBV4-3 and TRBJ1-1; D unclear. From germline, CDR1 is LGHNA and CDR2 YSLEER. The CDR3 contains 15 residues. V was trimmed by 1 base and J by 0 bases, leaving 9 bases between them. Here the CDR3 DNA reads TGCGCCAGCAGCCAAGGGAAACATCTGAACACTGAAGCTTTCTTT. This encodes CASSQGKHLNTEAFF.

This chain connects TRBV9 to TRBJ2-2; 8 nucleotides match TRBD2. The CDR3 spans 14 residues. Trimming at V came to 6 bases and at J to 4 bases, leaving 5 bases not matched to a gene. From germline, CDR1 is SGDLS and CDR2 YYNGEE. This chain's CDR3 is CASTPTSGTGELFF. CDR3 in DNA: TGTGCCAGCACCCCCACTAGCGGCACCGGGGAGCTGTTTTTT.

The CDR3 is CASYPLAGGSSYNEQFF. The CDR3 DNA sequence: TGTGCCAGTTACCCACTAGCGGGAGGGAGCTCCTACAATGAGCAGTTCTTC. This chain links TRBV19 with TRBJ2-1; 13 bases fit TRBD2. Germline values: CDR1 LNHDA, CDR2 SQIVND (reference sequence). CDR3 length equals 17 residues. Unmatched junction bases numbered 7, after V lost 8 bases and J lost 0 bases.

This chain connects TRBV5-1 to TRBJ2-3; D assignment may be TRBD1 or TRBD2 (5 bases each). The CDR3 consists of 14 residues. The germline gives CDR1 SGHRS, CDR2 YFSETQ. With 3 bases removed from V and 2 bases from J, the gap between germline ends came to 10 bases. The CDR3: CASSWGKPTDTQYF. The CDR3 DNA reads TGCGCCAGCAGCTGGGGGAAGCCCACAGATACGCAGTATTTT.

This chain joins TRBV6-1 and TRBJ2-6; a weak D match, TRBD1 (5 bases). Germline loops: CDR1 MNHNS, CDR2 SASEGT. Trimming cost V 7 bases and J 0 bases, with 10 bases left between them. The CDR3 is 15 amino acids. This chain's CDR3 is CASIAGISGANVLTF. The CDR3, as DNA: TGTGCCAGCATCGCAGGGATCTCTGGGGCCAACGTCCTGACTTTC.

The J gene is TRBJ2-7, the V gene TRBV2; no clear D gene. V lost 6 bases and J 2 bases, leaving 11 bases between the germline ends. Per the germline V gene, CDR1 is SNHLY and CDR2 is FYNNEI. The CDR3 consists of 13 residues. CDR3 loop: CASRQMGTYEQYF. The CDR3 DNA follows: TGTGCCAGCAGACAGATGGGGACCTACGAGCAGTACTTC.

The J gene is TRBJ1-2, the V gene TRBV10-3; 9 nucleotides line up with TRBD1. Per the germline V gene, CDR1 is ENHRY and CDR2 is SYGVKD. The CDR3 runs 13 residues. Trimming removed 3 bases from V and 7 bases from J; junction bases left unmatched: 3. CDR3 protein: CAISDGTGTGYTF. The DNA for the CDR3 is TGTGCCATCAGTGATGGGACAGGGACTGGCTACACCTTC.

This sequence joins TRBV10-3 and TRBJ1-2; weak D call: TRBD1 (5 bases). CDR1 and CDR2 from the germline V gene are ENHRY and SYGVKD. The CDR3 runs 14 residues. V dropped 6 bases and J dropped 7 bases, with 18 bases sitting between them. The CDR3 DNA sequence: TGTGCCATCAGGGGCGGGGACCGCCAGAGTGGCTACACCTTC. It codes for CAIRGGDRQSGYTF.

The rearrangement links TRBV5-1 to TRBJ2-7, with TRBD1 matching over 9 bases. V dropped 3 bases and J dropped 7; count of bases not matched to a gene: 5. Germline CDR1 is SGHRS and CDR2 is YFSETQ. The CDR3 length is 13 residues. The CDR3 nucleotides are TGCGCCAGCAGCTCCCACAGGGGGCTAGAGCAGTACTTC. Protein product: CASSSHRGLEQYF.

This chain connects TRBV6-1 to TRBJ2-6; maybe TRBD1 (6 bases). The CDR3 is 16 amino acids. Trimming took off 3 bases at V and 0 bases at J, with 9 bases between the two ends. Germline V gene sequence: CDR1 MNHNS, CDR2 SASEGT. In nucleotides, the CDR3 is TGTGCCAGCAGTGATAACAGGGACTCTGGGGCCAACGTCCTGACTTTC. This codes for CASSDNRDSGANVLTF.

The chain employs TRBV15 and TRBJ1-5; D perhaps matches TRBD1 (5 bases). V was shortened by 0 bases and J by 5 bases, with 17 bases between the two germline ends. Germline CDR1 LNHNV, CDR2 YYDKDF (reference sequence). The CDR3 loop spans 17 amino acids. This CDR3 is CATSRDIVGARDQPQHF. The CDR3 nucleotides read TGTGCCACCAGCAGAGATATCGTAGGGGCTAGGGATCAGCCCCAGCATTTT.

In regard to this clone: This CDR3 is also generated by other DNA sequences in the sample. The chain has TRBV5-6 and TRBJ1-5, with 7 bases fitting TRBD1. Per the germline V gene, CDR1 is SGHDT and CDR2 is YYEEEE. Trimming took 4 bases from V and 0 from J; bases not matched to a gene: 4. There are 15 residues in the CDR3. CDR3: CASSRDSNSNQPQHF. CDR3 coding DNA: TGTGCCAGCAGCCGGGACAGCAATAGCAATCAGCCCCAGCATTTT. Using reference TRBV5-6 and TRBJ1-5 for the parts outside the CDR3, the full variable domain is DAGVTQSPTHLIKTRGQQVTLRCSPKSGHDTVSWYQQALGQGPQFIFQYYEEEERQRGNFPDRFSGHQFPNYSSELNVNALLLGDSALYLCASSRDSNSNQPQHFGDGTRLSIL.

This chain connects TRBV30 to TRBJ2-3; D is unresolved. The CDR3 has 11 amino acids. Germline CDR1 GTSNPN, CDR2 SVGIG (reference sequence). Trimming left V 4 bases short and J 4 bases short, with 6 bases between. The CDR3 bases are TGTGCCTGGATGAGAGCAGATACGCAGTATTTT. As protein: CAWMRADTQYF. The entire variable domain, with the rest obtained from reference TRBV30 and TRBJ2-3, is as follows: SQTIHQWPATLVQPVGSPLSLECTVEGTSNPNLYWYRQAAGRGLQLLFYSVGIGQISSEVPQNLSASRPQDRQFILSSKKLLLSDSGFYLCAWMRADTQYFGPGTRLTVL.

V is TRBV6-6 and J is TRBJ2-1, with TRBD2 matching 11 bases. The CDR3 totals 15 residues. In germline, CDR1 is MNHNY, CDR2 SVGAGI (reference sequence). V trimming: 6 bases; J trimming: 7 bases; junction bases outside the gene matches: 8. The CDR3 region has the DNA TGTGCCAGCAGCCTATCGACTAGCGGGATTAATGAGCAGTTCTTC. As protein: CASSLSTSGINEQFF.

This clone was recorded once. This rearrangement joins TRBV4-3 to TRBJ2-7; no firm D call. CDR1 and CDR2 (germline): LGHNA, YSLEER. Trimming shortened V by 4 bases and J by 6 bases, and 13 bases separated the two germline ends. The CDR3 has 13 residues. The CDR3 region is CASSRNLGFEQYF. CDR3 nucleotide sequence: TGCGCCAGCAGCCGAAACTTAGGATTCGAGCAGTACTTC.

The chain employs TRBV28 and TRBJ1-2; no clear D gene. CDR3 length: 12 amino acids. Germline V lookup: CDR1 MDHEN, CDR2 SYDVKM. Trimming cost V 3 bases and J 8 bases, with 10 bases left between them. Written as DNA, the CDR3 is TGTGCCAGCAGTTTCCTGGACGGCGGCTACACCTTC. Encoded protein: CASSFLDGGYTF.

The CDR3 nucleotides are TGTGCCAGCAGCTCACCTGGACCATCCTACAATGAGCAGTTCTTC. Residues: CASSSPGPSYNEQFF. V and J are TRBV5-4 and TRBJ2-1; D not certain. V was trimmed by 3 bases and J by 1 base, leaving 11 bases between them. The germline V gene encodes CDR1 SGHNT and CDR2 YYREEE (reference sequence). The CDR3 extends over 15 amino acids.

CDR3 DNA: TGCGCCAGCAGCCAGAGGCAGGGAGGCTACGAGCAGTACTTC. Translated: CASSQRQGGYEQYF. The chain has TRBV4-1 and TRBJ2-7; D perhaps matches TRBD2 (6 bases). Germline V gives CDR1 MGHRA, CDR2 YSYEKL. The CDR3 has 14 amino acids. Trimming took off 3 bases at V and 3 bases at J, with 12 bases between the two ends.